This T cell receptor beta chain emerged from a study of sequential checkpoint blockade in melanoma. Data came from immunoSEQ multiplex PCR; TCRdb stores just in-frame clones and leaves some out. The data show around 18,000 clones, with 69% seen just once and over 15% held by the top ten. Germline V gene lookup returns CDR1 SEHNR and CDR2 FQNEAQ (reference sequence). The CDR3 has 14 amino acids. Trimming at V came to 5 bases and at J to 1 base, leaving 5 bases not matched to a gene. As to treatment: randomized to nivolumab then ipilimumab (arm A) or the reverse (arm B). DNA-damaging chemotherapy had not been given to any patient beforehand. Sorted cells were live CD3+CD8+, lacking CD19 and CD56, from PBMCs.

The chain combines TRBV7-9 with TRBJ2-7, with TRBD1 matching over 7 bases. This clonotype was sampled from a human donor with melanoma. The sequencing used CD8+ T cells sorted from blood (inferred from file names), collected from a patient given nivolumab and ipilimumab in sequence. CDR3 sequence (DNA): TGTGCCAGCAGCGCGACAGGGTCGTCCTACGAGCAGTACTTC. Protein product: CASSATGSSYEQYF.